This record covers a single T cell receptor (beta chain). Its antigen specificity is not known. No clone much larger than this one lies a single base away; base qualities are absent. The CDR3 regions of human TCRbeta chains were subjected to immunosequencing. Per the original workflow: Repertoire TCRs were matched against a reference library of SARS-CoV-2-specific TCRs generated with the MIRA antigen-specificity platform. Breadth meant the fraction of unique TCRs that were SARS-CoV-2-associated, whereas depth meant the fraction of total T cells that were SARS-CoV-2-associated. Using the MIRA data, every spike-specific TCR was mapped to the spike region that the TCR reacted to and assigned to either a CD4 or a CD8 class. Log10-transformed breadth and depth values were compared by one-way ANOVA with Sidak's multiple comparisons tests. The source is immuneACCESS, and TCRdb retained only in-frame sequences with V and J called. Part of the clones is not carried over; for the studies checked, unresolved V genes explain less than half of this, and the remainder is unexplained. That table furnishes V, J and clone size, whereas the DNA furnished D and trimming. Recorded for this sample are 75,000 or so clones; about 91% of them occurred a single time. The ten largest make up under 35% of the sample.

The sample's time point, from its label and the paper: about 28 days (+/-7) after the second vaccine dose. AZD1222 recipients whose second dose came at about 4 weeks and those whose second dose came at about 12 weeks were combined into one group, since spike-specific TCR depth and breadth did not differ between the two schedules. Vaccinee samples came from UK trials COV001 and COV002, including a single-blind randomized controlled phase 2/3 trial of AZD1222 (ChAdOx1 nCoV-19) in healthy adults. For TCRbeta chain sequencing, PBMC samples from trial participants were taken at day 0 and at day 28 after the second dose. This sample was included in a study of T cell responses to AZD1222 COVID-19 vaccine (dated by TCRdb to about 2021). Turning to the overall study: TCR sequencing covered over 230 trial participants: some 210 given two doses of AZD1222 and 26 given two doses of MenACWY control vaccine. Trial participants were enrolled by age into 18-55, 56-69 and 70-plus year subgroups, with roughly 150, 30 and 60 TCR-sequenced participants respectively.

CDR1 and CDR2 (MNHEY, SVGEGT) derive from the germline V gene. Inclusive of the bounding cysteine and phenylalanine, the CDR3 is 14 residues long. Only the CDR3 DNA stays, 42 bases, in frame from base 1. Deletion took 5 bases off V and 3 bases off J, with a span of 13 bases between the germline ends. What the work shows at the level of the full study, not this receptor alone: Epitopes outside the regions mutated in the B.1.351 and B.1.1.7 variants were reportedly recognized by nearly half of the unique spike-specific TCRs. Conclusions about previously exposed vaccinees are limited, since just a handful of AZD1222 recipients were seropositive for SARS-CoV-2 at baseline. The whole spike protein was spanned by vaccine-associated CD4 TCRs, and dominant responses were seen in regions 160-218 and 743-854. Spike-specific TCR breadth and depth rose significantly after two AZD1222 doses compared with day 0 and with MenACWY recipients. The 56-69-year group was small, and its depth increase did not reach significance, likely because of low power. Participants were mostly white British, with more females than males. The authors suggested clonal diversity may have been underestimated. Because no day 14 peak-response samples were available, the repertoires could be characterized only after the peak T cell response.

This TCR was sampled from an adult who received the AZD1222 COVID-19 vaccine. The source material was peripheral blood, sampled 28 days after the second AZD1222 dose. Recombination linked TRBV6-2 or TRBV6-3 to TRBJ2-5; possibly the D gene is TRBD1, per 6 matching bases. Read as DNA, the sequence is TGTGCCAGCAGTAGGGGGACCGCTGAAGAGACCCAGTACTTC. The translation is CASSRGTAEETQYF.